These T cell receptor beta chains were read from a single sample in a study of T cells in Graves' hyperthyroidism and ophthalmopathy. MiXCR was run by TCRdb on the multiplex PCR reads, yielding one entry per CDR3 protein. The sample holds approximately 400,000 distinct CDR3 sequences, about 18% seen once. Sequencing input: blood. The receptors originated from a man younger than 35 with Graves' ophthalmopathy. The CDR3 runs from the conserved cysteine through the conserved F or W. Fields, in order: D gene, V gene, clone size, J gene, CDR3 protein, CDR3 DNA. A D gene is named only where the DNA matches it firmly. Part of the rows lack a size; the others show once, few, many or a class for expanded clones.

-,TRBV20-1,few,TRBJ1-1,CSALKRGTTEAFF,TGCAGTGCCCTTAAAAGGGGGACCACTGAAGCTTTCTTT
TRBD1,TRBV19,-,TRBJ1-5,CASSPKTGGSSNQPQHF,TGTGCCAGTAGTCCCAAGACAGGGGGATCTAGCAATCAGCCCCAGCATTTT
TRBD2,TRBV11-2,many,TRBJ2-3,CASSWSSGGVKDTQYF,TGTGCCAGCAGCTGGTCTAGCGGGGGGGTGAAAGATACGCAGTATTTT
-,TRBV6-4,-,TRBJ1-1,CASKPEDSMNTEAFF,TGTGCCAGCAAACCAGAGGACAGCATGAACACTGAAGCTTTCTTT
TRBD1,TRBV29-1,few,TRBJ1-2,CSVEGGRGGSYTF,TGCAGCGTTGAAGGGGGCAGGGGGGGAAGCTACACCTTC
TRBD2,TRBV6-1,-,TRBJ2-3,CATSGTSGGAITDTQYF,TGTGCCACCTCCGGGACTAGCGGGGGGGCCATTACAGATACGCAGTATTTT
TRBD2,TRBV2,few,TRBJ2-3,CASVRGVGLGTDTQYF,TGTGCCAGCGTCCGGGGGGTGGGACTGGGCACAGATACGCAGTATTTT
-,TRBV2,-,TRBJ2-5,CASSEGITRGETQYF,TGTGCCAGCAGTGAAGGGATCACCAGGGGTGAGACCCAGTACTTC
TRBD2,TRBV25-1,-,TRBJ2-1,CASSTRLAGGNNEQFF,TGTGCCAGCAGTACCCGACTAGCGGGGGGGAACAATGAGCAGTTCTTC
TRBD2,TRBV6-2/TRBV6-3,-,TRBJ2-1,CASSPRTSGGDSGEQFF,TGTGCCAGCAGTCCCCGGACTAGCGGGGGGGATTCGGGTGAGCAGTTCTTC
TRBD2,TRBV7-3,-,TRBJ2-3,CASSSGLAGGSDTQYF,TGTGCCAGCAGCTCCGGACTAGCGGGCGGTTCAGATACGCAGTATTTT